This T cell receptor beta chain was sequenced during a study of blood T cell repertoires in COVID-19. Looking at the study overall: Some COVID-19 samples were acute and others convalescent; all came from the United States, Italy and Spain.

The table came from immunoSEQ multiplex PCR; TCRdb's copy has only in-frame clones and leaves some out. Of about 150,000 clones detected, over 70% appear once; the ten largest clones hold less than 3%. With 8 bases clipped from V and 5 bases from J, the junction kept 11 bases outside the gene matches. CDR3 length: 15 amino acids. Germline assignment: CDR1 MNHNY and CDR2 SVGAGI (reference sequence). V is TRBV6-6 and J is TRBJ1-5; the match to TRBD1 covers 8 bases. The sequence was obtained from an older woman with acute or convalescent COVID-19. The material sequenced was peripheral blood. CDR3: CASRPPGQGYQPQHF. The CDR3 region has the DNA TGTGCCAGCCGCCCCCCCGGACAGGGCTATCAGCCCCAGCATTTT.